These 17 T cell receptor beta chains originate from one sample sequenced in a study of T cells after yellow fever vaccination. Each CDR3 protein gets one entry after TCRdb re-called the 5' RACE reads with MiXCR. The sample has a few hundred thousand distinct CDR3 sequences; about 4% are singletons. Sequenced material: PBMCs, taken 5 days after the yellow fever booster vaccination. These receptor sequences come from a man between 18 and 35 years old who received the YFV17D yellow fever vaccine.

This clonotype came up a few times. The rearrangement uses TRBV7-3 and TRBJ2-5; 16 bases line up with TRBD2. The V segment lost 4 bases and the J segment 3 bases; nucleotides outside the gene matches: 2. The CDR3 extends over 16 amino acids. Germline lookup yields CDR1 SGHTA and CDR2 FQGTGA. CDR3 residues: CASSWGLAGGEETQYF. The CDR3 bases are TGTGCCAGCAGCTGGGGACTAGCGGGGGGGGAAGAGACCCAGTACTTC.

This rearrangement joins TRBV7-2 to TRBJ2-2, with D perhaps matching TRBD1 or TRBD2 (6 bases each). The germline V and J ends were trimmed by 1 base and 3 bases, with 15 bases remaining between them. The V gene's germline CDR1 is SGHTA and CDR2 FQGNSA. The CDR3 has 17 residues. CDR3: CASSLVGGPGDTGELFF. The CDR3, as DNA: TGTGCCAGCAGCTTAGTAGGAGGGCCAGGGGACACCGGGGAGCTGTTTTTT.

This clonotype was found a few times. The genes are TRBV7-2 and TRBJ1-3; D uncertain. The V end lost 5 bases, the J end lost 5 bases, and 16 bases lay between the germline ends. Germline lookup yields CDR1 SGHTA and CDR2 FQGNSA. The CDR3 covers 15 residues. In DNA, the CDR3 is TGTGCCAGCAGCGCAGACGGCCTGAACCGAAACACCATATATTTT. Translation gives CASSADGLNRNTIYF.

In this sample, this clonotype turned up a few times. The chain links TRBV12-3 or TRBV12-4 to TRBJ2-2; D unresolved. Trimming took 2 bases from V and 4 from J, leaving 8 bases between them. The CDR3 covers 14 residues. CDR3 coding DNA: TGTGCCAGCAGTTTATCAGGACCCACCGGGGAGCTGTTTTTT. It codes for CASSLSGPTGELFF.

This clonotype appeared a few times. CDR3 nucleotide sequence: TGTGCCAGCAGCGTAGGAGCGAACACTGAAGCTTTCTTT. Its protein product is CASSVGANTEAFF. This chain uses TRBV9 with TRBJ1-1; D remains unclear. Germline-derived CDR1 and CDR2 are SGDLS and YYNGEE. The CDR3 extends over 13 amino acids. Deletions cut 0 bases from V and 1 base from J, with 4 bases between.

The table lists this clonotype with many counts. The chain couples TRBV29-1 to TRBJ2-5, with TRBD1 identical over 8 bases. The CDR3 loop spans 14 amino acids. V gave up 8 bases and J gave up 5 bases; unmatched junction bases: 13. In germline, CDR1 is SQVTM, CDR2 ANQGSEA. The CDR3 reads CSYSRTGSYETQYF. Here the CDR3 DNA reads TGCAGCTACAGCAGGACAGGGTCTTATGAGACCCAGTACTTC.

This clonotype was seen more than once but under ten times. The chain uses TRBV6-5 and TRBJ2-3; TRBD2 matches 13 bases. Germline CDR1 reads MNHEY; CDR2 reads SVGAGI. This CDR3 spans 18 amino acids. With V trimmed by 3 bases and J by 2 bases, 8 bases remained unmatched. The CDR3 nucleotides are TGTGCCAGCAGTTATTCTTGGACTAGCGGGGGACTCACAGATACGCAGTATTTT. This translates into CASSYSWTSGGLTDTQYF.

Ten or more counts support this clonotype. The chain is built from TRBV5-1 and TRBJ1-1; D call uncertain. Trimming cost V 0 bases and J 2 bases, with 8 bases left between them. CDR3 length: 14 amino acids. Germline V lookup: CDR1 SGHRS, CDR2 YFSETQ. CDR3 protein: CASSLDLYNTEAFF. Here the CDR3 DNA reads TGCGCCAGCAGCTTGGATTTATATAACACTGAAGCTTTCTTT.

This clonotype was seen repeatedly, ten times or more. The chain joins TRBV5-1 to TRBJ2-5, with 7 bases matching TRBD2. Germline V gene sequence: CDR1 SGHRS, CDR2 YFSETQ. The CDR3 has 14 residues. The V gene end was trimmed by 1 base and the J gene end by 2 bases; junction bases not matched to a gene: 2. Here the CDR3 reads CASSLLAEQETQYF. In nucleotides, the CDR3 is TGCGCCAGCAGCTTGCTAGCGGAACAAGAGACCCAGTACTTC.

The chain is built from TRBV20-1 and TRBJ2-3; weak D call: TRBD2 (6 bases). V was clipped by 2 bases and J by 1 base, with 7 bases between them. The CDR3 contains 13 residues. The germline gives CDR1 DFQATT, CDR2 SNEGSKA (reference sequence). CDR3 protein: CSARWEGTDTQYF. The CDR3 DNA sequence: TGCAGTGCTAGATGGGAGGGCACAGATACGCAGTATTTT.

This clonotype occurred a few times. The CDR3 DNA is TGTGCCAGCAGCTACCGGGACAGAGGGGAGCAGTACTTC. Its protein product is CASSYRDRGEQYF. This chain links TRBV5-6 with TRBJ2-7, with 7 bases that match TRBD1. CDR3 size: 13 residues. V dropped 3 bases and J dropped 7; count of bases not matched to a gene: 7. CDR1 is SGHDT, CDR2 YYEEEE, per germline.

This clonotype has at least ten counts. The CDR3 DNA is TGTGCCAGCAGCTTAGGGGCGCATGGCACTGAAGCTTTCTTT. Translating it yields CASSLGAHGTEAFF. The chain joins TRBV7-2 to TRBJ1-1, with D unclear. V lost 1 base and J 4 bases, leaving 10 bases between the germline ends. The CDR3 runs to 14 residues. CDR1 is SGHTA and CDR2 is FQGNSA in the germline V gene.

This clonotype has just a few counts. The rearrangement uses TRBV7-9 and TRBJ1-4; the D is unclear. The germline V and J ends were trimmed by 4 bases and 14 bases, with 20 bases remaining between them. Germline V gene sequence: CDR1 SEHNR, CDR2 FQNEAQ (reference sequence). The CDR3 is made up of 14 amino acids. The CDR3, as DNA: TGTGCCAGCAGCTCTGACATTTCCACCCCCGGGCTGTTTTTT. Its translation: CASSSDISTPGLFF.

The chain carries TRBV2 and TRBJ2-3; a possible D gene is TRBD2 (6 bases). This CDR3 is 14 amino acids long. The germline gives CDR1 SNHLY, CDR2 FYNNEI. V was cut by 8 bases and J by 1 base, with 13 bases left in between. The CDR3 protein is CASVQGGGTDTQYF. The CDR3, as DNA: TGTGCCAGCGTGCAGGGAGGTGGCACAGATACGCAGTATTTT.

This clonotype was observed many times. V is TRBV18 and J is TRBJ1-5, with D hard to call. In germline, CDR1 is KGHSH, CDR2 LQKENI. V shed 3 bases and J shed 4 bases, with 7 bases lying between them. The CDR3 contains 13 residues. The DNA of the CDR3 is TGTGCCAGCTCACCTCAGAAGAATCAGCCCCAGCATTTT. Encoded protein: CASSPQKNQPQHF.

This chain links TRBV20-1 with TRBJ1-1, with unresolved D. Germline CDR1 and CDR2: DFQATT and SNEGSKA (reference sequence). The CDR3 sequence is 11 residues long. In nucleotides, the CDR3 is TGCAGGAGAGCGGGGAACACTGAAGCTTTCTTT. Its protein is CRRAGNTEAFF.

This clonotype was recorded a few times. The CDR3 loop is CASSFLEGGTEAFF. In DNA, the CDR3 is TGTGCCAGCAGCTTCTTGGAGGGAGGCACTGAAGCTTTCTTT. The V and J genes are TRBV7-9 and TRBJ1-1; the D is unclear. V was trimmed by 3 bases and J by 4 bases, leaving 12 bases between them. This CDR3 spans 14 amino acids. Per the germline V gene, CDR1 is SEHNR and CDR2 is FQNEAQ (reference sequence).